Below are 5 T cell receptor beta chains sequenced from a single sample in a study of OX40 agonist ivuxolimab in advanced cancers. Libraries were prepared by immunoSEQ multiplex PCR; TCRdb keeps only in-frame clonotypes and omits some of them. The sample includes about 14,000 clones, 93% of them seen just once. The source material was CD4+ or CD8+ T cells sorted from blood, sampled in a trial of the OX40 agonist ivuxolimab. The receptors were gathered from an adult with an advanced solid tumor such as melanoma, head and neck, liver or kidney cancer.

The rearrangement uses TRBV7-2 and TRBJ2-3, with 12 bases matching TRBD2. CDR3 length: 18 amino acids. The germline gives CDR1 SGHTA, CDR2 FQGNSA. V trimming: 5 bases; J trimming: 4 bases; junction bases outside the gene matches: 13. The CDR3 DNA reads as TGTGCCAGCAGCCAGGCCCTAGCGGGAGGGCCGTTCGCAGATACGCAGTATTTT. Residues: CASSQALAGGPFADTQYF. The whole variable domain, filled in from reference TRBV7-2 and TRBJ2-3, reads GAGVSQSPSNKVTEKGKDVELRCDPISGHTALYWYRQSLGQGLEFLIYFQGNSAPDKSGLPSDRFSAERTGGSVSTLTIQRTQQEDSAVYLCASSQALAGGPFADTQYFGPGTRLTVL.

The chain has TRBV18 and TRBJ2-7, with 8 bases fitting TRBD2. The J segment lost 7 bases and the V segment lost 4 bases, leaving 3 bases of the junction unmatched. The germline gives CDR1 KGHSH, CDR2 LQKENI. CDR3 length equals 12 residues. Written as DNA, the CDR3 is TGTGCCAGCTCACATTCTAGCGGGGAGCAGTACTTC. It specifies CASSHSSGEQYF.

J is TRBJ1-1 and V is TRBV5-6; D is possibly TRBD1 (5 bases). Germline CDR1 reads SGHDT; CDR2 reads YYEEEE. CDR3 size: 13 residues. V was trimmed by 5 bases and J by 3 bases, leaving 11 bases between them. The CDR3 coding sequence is TGTGCCAGCAGATTAGGGGTAGACACTGAAGCTTTCTTT. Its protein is CASRLGVDTEAFF.

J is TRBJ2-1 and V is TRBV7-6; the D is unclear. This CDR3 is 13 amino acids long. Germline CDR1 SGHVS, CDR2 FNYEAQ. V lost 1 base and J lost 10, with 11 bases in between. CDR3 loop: CASSLGEEPEQFF. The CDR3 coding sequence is TGTGCCAGCAGCTTAGGAGAGGAACCCGAGCAGTTCTTC. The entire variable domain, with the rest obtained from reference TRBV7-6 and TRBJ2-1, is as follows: GAGVSQSPRYKVTKRGQDVALRCDPISGHVSLYWYRQALGQGPEFLTYFNYEAQQDKSGLPNDRFSAERPEGSISTLTIQRTEQRDSAMYRCASSLGEEPEQFFGPGTRLTVL.

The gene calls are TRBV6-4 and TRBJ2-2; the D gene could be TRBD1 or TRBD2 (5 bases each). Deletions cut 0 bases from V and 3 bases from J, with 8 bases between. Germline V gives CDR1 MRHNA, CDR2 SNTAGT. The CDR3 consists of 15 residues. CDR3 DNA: TGTGCCAGCAGTGACTCGACGGGGCACACCGGGGAGCTGTTTTTT. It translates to CASSDSTGHTGELFF.